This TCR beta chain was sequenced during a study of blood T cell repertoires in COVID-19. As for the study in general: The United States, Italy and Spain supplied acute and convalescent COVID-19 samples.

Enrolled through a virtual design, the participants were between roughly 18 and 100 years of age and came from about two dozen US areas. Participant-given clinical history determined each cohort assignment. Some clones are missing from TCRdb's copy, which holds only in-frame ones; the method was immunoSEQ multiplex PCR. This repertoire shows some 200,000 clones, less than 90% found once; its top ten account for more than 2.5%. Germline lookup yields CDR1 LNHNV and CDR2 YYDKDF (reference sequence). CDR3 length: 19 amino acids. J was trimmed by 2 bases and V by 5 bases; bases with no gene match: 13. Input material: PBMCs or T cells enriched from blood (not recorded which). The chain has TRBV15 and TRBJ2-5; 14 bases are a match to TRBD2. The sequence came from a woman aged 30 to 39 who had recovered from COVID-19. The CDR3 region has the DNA TGTGCCACCAGCGGAGGGAACCTTAGGACTAGCGGGGGGCAAGAGACCCAGTACTTC. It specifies CATSGGNLRTSGGQETQYF.